This T cell receptor beta chain stems from a study of shared clonotypes between healthy human individuals. TCRdb keeps only in-frame clones here, not all; method: immunoSEQ multiplex PCR. In the table there are over 2 million clones, just under 95% of which are singletons. Germline lookup yields CDR1 MDHEN and CDR2 SYDVKM. The CDR3 runs 13 residues. Trimming shortened V by 3 bases and J by 2 bases, and 6 bases separated the two germline ends. As regards this clone: A read error is possible here, since a much larger clone lies one base away. Other DNA sequences in the same sample also yield this CDR3.

Only CD45RO-negative cells positively selected for CCR7 counted as naive CD8 cells, so terminally differentiated effector memory CD45RA+ cells were excluded. This chain joins TRBV28 and TRBJ2-3; D is uncertain. Sequencing used naive CD8+ T cells sorted from blood. This receptor was taken from a man aged 18 to 30 in good health. The CDR3 bases are TGTGCCAGCAGTTTCCGGTTCACAGATACGCAGTATTTT. Its translation: CASSFRFTDTQYF.